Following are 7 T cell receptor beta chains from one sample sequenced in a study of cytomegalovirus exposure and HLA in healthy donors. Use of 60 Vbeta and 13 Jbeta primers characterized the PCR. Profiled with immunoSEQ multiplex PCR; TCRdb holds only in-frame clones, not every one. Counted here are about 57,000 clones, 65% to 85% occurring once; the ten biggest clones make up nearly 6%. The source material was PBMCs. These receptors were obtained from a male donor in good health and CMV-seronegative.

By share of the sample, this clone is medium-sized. The CDR3 spells CASSDSPSGGTDTQYF. Here the CDR3 DNA reads TGTGCCAGCAGTGACTCCCCGTCCGGTGGCACAGATACGCAGTATTTT. The chain joins TRBV6-4 to TRBJ2-3, with D hard to call. Germline V gene sequence: CDR1 MRHNA, CDR2 SNTAGT. V was cut by 0 bases and J by 1 base, with 11 bases left in between. CDR3 length: 16 amino acids.

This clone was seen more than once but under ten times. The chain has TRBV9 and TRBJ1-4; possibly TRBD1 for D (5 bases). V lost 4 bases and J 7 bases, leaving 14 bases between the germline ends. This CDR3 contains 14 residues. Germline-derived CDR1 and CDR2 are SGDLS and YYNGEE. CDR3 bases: TGTGCCAGCAGCCCCCAGGGAAACCTTGAAAAACTGTTTTTT. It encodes CASSPQGNLEKLFF.

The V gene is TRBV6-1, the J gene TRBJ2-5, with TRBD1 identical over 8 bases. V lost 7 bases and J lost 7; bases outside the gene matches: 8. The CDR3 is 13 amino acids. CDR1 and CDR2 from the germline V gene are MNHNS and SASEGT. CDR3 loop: CASTVQGGGTQYF. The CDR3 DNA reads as TGTGCCAGCACCGTACAGGGGGGAGGGACCCAGTACTTC.

DNA for the CDR3: TGTGCCTGGATCGCGGTAGTAGTGGGTGGCTACACCTTC. Its protein is CAWIAVVVGGYTF. This rearrangement joins TRBV30 to TRBJ1-2; D not resolved. Per germline, CDR1 GTSNPN and CDR2 SVGIG (reference sequence). V gave up 4 bases and J gave up 7 bases, with 16 bases separating them. The CDR3 consists of 13 residues.

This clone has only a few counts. The CDR3 DNA follows: TGTGCCATCAGTCCGGACCGCGGGGTCACTGAAGCTTTCTTT. It encodes CAISPDRGVTEAFF. The chain employs TRBV10-3 and TRBJ1-1; D is uncertain. Per the germline V gene, CDR1 is ENHRY and CDR2 is SYGVKD. This CDR3 has 14 residues. V lost 5 bases, J lost 4 bases, and 14 bases lay in between.

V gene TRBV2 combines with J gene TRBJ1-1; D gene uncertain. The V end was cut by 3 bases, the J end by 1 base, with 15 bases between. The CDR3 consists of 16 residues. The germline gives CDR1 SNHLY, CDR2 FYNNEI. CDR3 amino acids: CASSDPGGGENTEAFF. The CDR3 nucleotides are TGTGCCAGCAGTGACCCGGGAGGCGGTGAGAACACTGAAGCTTTCTTT.

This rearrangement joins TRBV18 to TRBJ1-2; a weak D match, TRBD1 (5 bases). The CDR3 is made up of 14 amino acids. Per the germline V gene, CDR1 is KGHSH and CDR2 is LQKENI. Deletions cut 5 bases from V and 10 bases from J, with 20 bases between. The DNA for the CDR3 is TGTGCCAGCTCATCCCAGGGCCAGATCCAAATCTACACCTTC. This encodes CASSSQGQIQIYTF. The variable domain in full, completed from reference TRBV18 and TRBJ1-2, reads NAGVMQNPRHLVRRRGQEARLRCSPMKGHSHVYWYRQLPEEGLKFMVYLQKENIIDESGMPKERFSAEFPKEGPSILRIQQVVRGDSAAYFCASSSQGQIQIYTFGSGTRLTVV.